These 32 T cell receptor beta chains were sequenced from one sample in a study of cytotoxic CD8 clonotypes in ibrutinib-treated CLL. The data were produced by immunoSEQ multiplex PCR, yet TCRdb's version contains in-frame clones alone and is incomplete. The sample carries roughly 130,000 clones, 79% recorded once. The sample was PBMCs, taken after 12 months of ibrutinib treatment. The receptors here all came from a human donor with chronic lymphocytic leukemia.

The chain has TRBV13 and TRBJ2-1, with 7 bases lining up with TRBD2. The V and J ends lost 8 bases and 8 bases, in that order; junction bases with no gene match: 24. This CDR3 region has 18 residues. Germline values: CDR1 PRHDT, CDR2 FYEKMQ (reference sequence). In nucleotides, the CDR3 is TGTGCCAGCCAATCTGGCGGGAGAAGGGTATGGGGTCCGTATGAGCAGTTCTTC. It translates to CASQSGGRRVWGPYEQFF.

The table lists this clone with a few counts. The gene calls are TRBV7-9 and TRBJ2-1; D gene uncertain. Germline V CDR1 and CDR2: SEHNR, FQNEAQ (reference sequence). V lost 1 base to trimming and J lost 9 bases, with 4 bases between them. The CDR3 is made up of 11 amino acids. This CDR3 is CASSLVPEQFF. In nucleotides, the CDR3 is TGTGCCAGCAGCTTAGTCCCTGAGCAGTTCTTC.

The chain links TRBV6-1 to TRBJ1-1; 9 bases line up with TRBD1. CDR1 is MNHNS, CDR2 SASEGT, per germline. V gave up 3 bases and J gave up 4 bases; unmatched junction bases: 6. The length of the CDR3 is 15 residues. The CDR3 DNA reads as TGTGCCAGCAGTGACGTATTGACAGGGGGCACTGAAGCTTTCTTT. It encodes CASSDVLTGGTEAFF.

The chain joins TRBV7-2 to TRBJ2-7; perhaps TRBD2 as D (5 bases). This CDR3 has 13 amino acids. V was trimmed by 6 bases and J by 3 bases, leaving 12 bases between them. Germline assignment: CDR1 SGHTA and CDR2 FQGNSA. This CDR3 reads CASRLRASYEQYF. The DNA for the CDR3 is TGTGCCAGCAGGTTGCGGGCTAGCTACGAGCAGTACTTC.

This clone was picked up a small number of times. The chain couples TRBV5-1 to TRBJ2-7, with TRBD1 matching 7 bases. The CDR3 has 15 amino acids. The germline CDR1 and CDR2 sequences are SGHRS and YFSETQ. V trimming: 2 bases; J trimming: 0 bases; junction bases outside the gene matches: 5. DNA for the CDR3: TGCGCCAGCAGCTTAACAGGGACAGCCTCCTACGAGCAGTACTTC. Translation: CASSLTGTASYEQYF.

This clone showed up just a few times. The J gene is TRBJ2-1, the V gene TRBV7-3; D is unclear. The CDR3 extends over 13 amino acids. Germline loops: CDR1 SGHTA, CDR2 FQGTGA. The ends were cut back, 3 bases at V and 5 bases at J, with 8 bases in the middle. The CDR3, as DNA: TGTGCCAGCAGCTTCCTAATAAACAATGAGCAGTTCTTC. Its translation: CASSFLINNEQFF.

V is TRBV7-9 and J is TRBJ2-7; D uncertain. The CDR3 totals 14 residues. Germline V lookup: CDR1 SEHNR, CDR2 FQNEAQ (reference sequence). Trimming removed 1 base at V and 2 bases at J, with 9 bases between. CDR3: CASSLVGFTYEQYF. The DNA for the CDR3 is TGTGCCAGCAGCTTAGTAGGGTTCACCTACGAGCAGTACTTC.

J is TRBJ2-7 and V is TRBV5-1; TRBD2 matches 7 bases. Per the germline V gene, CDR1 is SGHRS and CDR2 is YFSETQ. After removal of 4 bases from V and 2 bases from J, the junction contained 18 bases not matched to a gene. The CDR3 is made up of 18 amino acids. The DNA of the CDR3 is TGCGCCAGCAGCGCGGGGGTGCAGGACGCAATAACAACCTACGAGCAGTACTTC. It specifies CASSAGVQDAITTYEQYF.

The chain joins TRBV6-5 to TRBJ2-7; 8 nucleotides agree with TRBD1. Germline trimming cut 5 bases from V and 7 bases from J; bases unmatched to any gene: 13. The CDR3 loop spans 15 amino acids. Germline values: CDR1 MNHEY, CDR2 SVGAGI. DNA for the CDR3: TGTGCCAGCAGTCAGACAGGGGCCACCCGGCAAGAGCAGTACTTC. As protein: CASSQTGATRQEQYF.

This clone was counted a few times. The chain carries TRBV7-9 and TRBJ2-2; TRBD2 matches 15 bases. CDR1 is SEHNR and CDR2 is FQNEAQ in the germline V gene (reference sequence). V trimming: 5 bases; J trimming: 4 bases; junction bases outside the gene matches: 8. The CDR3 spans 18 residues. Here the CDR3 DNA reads TGTGCCAGCAGCAAAGGACTAGCGGGAGGGACGGCCACCGGGGAGCTGTTTTTT. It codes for CASSKGLAGGTATGELFF.

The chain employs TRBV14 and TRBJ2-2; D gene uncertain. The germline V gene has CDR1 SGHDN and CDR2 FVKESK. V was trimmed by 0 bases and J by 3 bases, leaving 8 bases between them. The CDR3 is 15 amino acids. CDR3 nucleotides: TGTGCCAGCAGCCAAGATCCTATAGACACCGGGGAGCTGTTTTTT. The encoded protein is CASSQDPIDTGELFF.

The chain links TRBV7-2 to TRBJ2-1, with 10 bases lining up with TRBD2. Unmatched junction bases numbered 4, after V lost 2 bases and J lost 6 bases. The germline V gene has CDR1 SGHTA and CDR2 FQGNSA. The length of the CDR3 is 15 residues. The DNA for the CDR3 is TGTGCCAGCAGCTTATGGTCTAGCGGGAGCAATGAGCAGTTCTTC. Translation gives CASSLWSSGSNEQFF.

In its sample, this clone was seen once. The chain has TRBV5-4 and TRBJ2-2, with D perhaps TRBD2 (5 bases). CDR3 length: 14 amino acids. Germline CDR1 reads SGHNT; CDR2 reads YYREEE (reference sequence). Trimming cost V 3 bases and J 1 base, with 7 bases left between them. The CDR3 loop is CASSWRLNTGELFF. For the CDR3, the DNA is TGTGCCAGCAGCTGGAGGTTGAACACCGGGGAGCTGTTTTTT.

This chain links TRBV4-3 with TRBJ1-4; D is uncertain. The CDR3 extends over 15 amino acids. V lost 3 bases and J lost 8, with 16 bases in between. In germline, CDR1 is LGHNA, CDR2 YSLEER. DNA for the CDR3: TGCGCCAGCAGCCAGTCTCAAGTTTTGGTAGAAAAACTGTTTTTT. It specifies CASSQSQVLVEKLFF.

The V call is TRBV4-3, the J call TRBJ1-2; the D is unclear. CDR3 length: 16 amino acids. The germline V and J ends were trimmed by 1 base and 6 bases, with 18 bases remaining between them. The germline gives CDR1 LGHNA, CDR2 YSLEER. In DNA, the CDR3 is TGCGCCAGCAGCCAAGTACGTTTTGGTCTGATGGATGGCTACACCTTC. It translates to CASSQVRFGLMDGYTF.

DNA for the CDR3: TGTGCCAGCCGGAACTACGAGCAGTACTTC. Translation gives CASRNYEQYF. The rearrangement links TRBV6-1 to TRBJ2-7; D remains unclear. The CDR3 runs to 10 residues. Deletions cut 8 bases from V and 3 bases from J, with 5 bases between. Looked up from germline, CDR1 is MNHNS and CDR2 is SASEGT.

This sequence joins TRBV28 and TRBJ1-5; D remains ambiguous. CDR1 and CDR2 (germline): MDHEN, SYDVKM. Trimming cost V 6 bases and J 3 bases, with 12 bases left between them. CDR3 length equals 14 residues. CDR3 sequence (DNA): TGTGCCAGCAGATCGCCGGGCCCCAATCAGCCCCAGCATTTT. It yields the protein CASRSPGPNQPQHF.

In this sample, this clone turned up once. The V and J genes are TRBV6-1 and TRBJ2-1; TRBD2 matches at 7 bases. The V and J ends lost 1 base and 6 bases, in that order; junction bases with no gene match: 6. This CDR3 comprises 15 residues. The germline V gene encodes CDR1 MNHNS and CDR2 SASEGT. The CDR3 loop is CASSEDTSVFNEQFF. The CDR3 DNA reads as TGTGCCAGCAGTGAAGATACTAGCGTCTTCAATGAGCAGTTCTTC.

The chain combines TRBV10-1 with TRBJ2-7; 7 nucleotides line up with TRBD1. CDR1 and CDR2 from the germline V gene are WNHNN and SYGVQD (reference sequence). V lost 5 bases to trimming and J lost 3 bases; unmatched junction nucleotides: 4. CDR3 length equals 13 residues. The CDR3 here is CASSRTGYYEQYF. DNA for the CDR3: TGCGCCAGCAGTCGGACAGGATACTACGAGCAGTACTTC.

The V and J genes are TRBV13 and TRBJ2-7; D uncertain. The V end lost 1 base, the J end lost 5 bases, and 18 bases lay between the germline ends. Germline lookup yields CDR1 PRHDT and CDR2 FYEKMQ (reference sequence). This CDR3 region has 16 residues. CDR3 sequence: CASSLDAGLGLHEQYF. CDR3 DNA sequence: TGTGCCAGCAGCTTAGATGCCGGCCTGGGTTTACACGAGCAGTACTTC.

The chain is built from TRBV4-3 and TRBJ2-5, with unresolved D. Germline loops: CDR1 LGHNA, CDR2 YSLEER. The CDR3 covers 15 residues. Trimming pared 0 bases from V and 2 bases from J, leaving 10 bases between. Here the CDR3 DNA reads TGCGCCAGCAGCCAAGATCTAGGGTTACAAGAGACCCAGTACTTC. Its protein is CASSQDLGLQETQYF.

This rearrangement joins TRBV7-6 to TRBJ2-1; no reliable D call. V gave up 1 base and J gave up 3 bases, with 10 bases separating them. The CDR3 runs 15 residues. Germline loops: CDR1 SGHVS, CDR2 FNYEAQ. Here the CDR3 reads CASSLGPAGYNEQFF. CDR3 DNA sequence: TGTGCCAGCAGCTTAGGACCAGCAGGCTACAATGAGCAGTTCTTC.

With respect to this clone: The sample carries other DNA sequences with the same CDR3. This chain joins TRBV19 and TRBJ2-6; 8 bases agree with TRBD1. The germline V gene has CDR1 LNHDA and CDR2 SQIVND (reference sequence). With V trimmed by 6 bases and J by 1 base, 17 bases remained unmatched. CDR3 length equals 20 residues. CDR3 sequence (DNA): TGTGCCAGTAGAGGGAGCGGACGCCGAGACAGGGGTTCTGGGGCCAACGTCCTGACTTTC. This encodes CASRGSGRRDRGSGANVLTF.

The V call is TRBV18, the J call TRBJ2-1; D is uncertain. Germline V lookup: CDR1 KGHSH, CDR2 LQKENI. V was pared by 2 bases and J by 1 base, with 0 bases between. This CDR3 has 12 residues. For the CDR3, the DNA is TGTGCCAGCTCACCATCCTACAATGAGCAGTTCTTC. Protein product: CASSPSYNEQFF. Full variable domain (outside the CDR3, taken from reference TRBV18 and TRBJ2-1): NAGVMQNPRHLVRRRGQEARLRCSPMKGHSHVYWYRQLPEEGLKFMVYLQKENIIDESGMPKERFSAEFPKEGPSILRIQQVVRGDSAAYFCASSPSYNEQFFGPGTRLTVL.

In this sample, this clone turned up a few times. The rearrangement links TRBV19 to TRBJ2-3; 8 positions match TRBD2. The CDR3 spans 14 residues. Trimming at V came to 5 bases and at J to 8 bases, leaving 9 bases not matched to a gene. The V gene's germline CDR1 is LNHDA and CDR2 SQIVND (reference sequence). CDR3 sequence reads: CASSPGAGGVTQYF. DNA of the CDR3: TGTGCCAGTAGTCCCGGGGCGGGAGGAGTTACGCAGTATTTT.

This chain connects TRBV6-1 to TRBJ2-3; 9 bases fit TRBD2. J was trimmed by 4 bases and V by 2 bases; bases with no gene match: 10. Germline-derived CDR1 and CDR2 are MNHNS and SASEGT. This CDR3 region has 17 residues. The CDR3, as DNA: TGTGCCAGCAGTGAAAGGGGAACCGGGACTAGCCCAGATACGCAGTATTTT. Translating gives CASSERGTGTSPDTQYF.

Here the CDR3 reads CASSPGLAGGQETQYF. The CDR3 DNA is TGTGCCAGTAGTCCGGGACTAGCGGGAGGCCAAGAGACCCAGTACTTC. The V call is TRBV19, the J call TRBJ2-5; 15 nucleotides line up with TRBD2. Germline assignment: CDR1 LNHDA and CDR2 SQIVND (reference sequence). The CDR3 loop spans 16 amino acids. V lost 5 bases, J lost 1 base, and 2 bases stayed unmatched.

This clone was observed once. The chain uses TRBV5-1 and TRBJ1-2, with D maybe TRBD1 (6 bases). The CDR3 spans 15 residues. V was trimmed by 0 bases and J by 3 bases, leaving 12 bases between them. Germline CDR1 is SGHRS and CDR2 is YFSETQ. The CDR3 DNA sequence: TGCGCCAGCAGCTTGGTGTCAGGGGCCGACTATGGCTACACCTTC. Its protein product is CASSLVSGADYGYTF.

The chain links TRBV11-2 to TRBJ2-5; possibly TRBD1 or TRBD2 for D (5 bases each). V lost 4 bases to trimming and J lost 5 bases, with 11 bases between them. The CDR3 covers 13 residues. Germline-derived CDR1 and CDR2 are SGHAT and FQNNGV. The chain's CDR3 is CASSSGWGETQYF. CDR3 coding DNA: TGTGCCAGCAGCTCCGGTTGGGGGGAGACCCAGTACTTC. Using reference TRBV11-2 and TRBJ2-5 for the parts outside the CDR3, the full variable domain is EAGVAQSPRYKIIEKRQSVAFWCNPISGHATLYWYQQILGQGPKLLIQFQNNGVVDDSQLPKDRFSAERLKGVDSTLKIQPAKLEDSAVYLCASSSGWGETQYFGPGTRLLVL.

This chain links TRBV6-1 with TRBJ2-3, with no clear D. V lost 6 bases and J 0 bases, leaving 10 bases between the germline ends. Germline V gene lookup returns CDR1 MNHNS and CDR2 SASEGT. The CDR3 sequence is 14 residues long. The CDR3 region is CASSLQRSTDTQYF. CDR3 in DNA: TGTGCCAGCAGCCTACAGAGAAGCACAGATACGCAGTATTTT.

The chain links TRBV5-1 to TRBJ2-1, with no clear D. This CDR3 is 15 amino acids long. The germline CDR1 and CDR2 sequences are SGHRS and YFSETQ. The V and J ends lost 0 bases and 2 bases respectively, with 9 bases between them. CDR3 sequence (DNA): TGCGCCAGCAGCTTGGAGGACCACCCCTACAATGAGCAGTTCTTC. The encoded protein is CASSLEDHPYNEQFF.

As DNA, the CDR3 is TGTGCCATCAGTAAGGGGACTAGCGGGGCCCCAGAGACCCAGTACTTC. Encoded protein: CAISKGTSGAPETQYF. This rearrangement joins TRBV10-3 to TRBJ2-5, with TRBD2 matching over 13 bases. V gave up 5 bases and J gave up 4 bases; unmatched junction bases: 7. This CDR3 region has 16 residues. Germline V gives CDR1 ENHRY, CDR2 SYGVKD.